Detailed here is one TCR beta chain. Its antigen is not known. These data come from a study of identical twins. Notes on the study in general: Within twin pairs, the out-of-frame alpha sequences they shared showed excess low generation probability. Memory repertoires showed no such pattern, whereas abundant cord blood beta clonotypes carried fewer insertions.

Template switching introduced a universal primer site, and the cDNA bore unique molecular identifiers. TCRdb ran MiXCR on the 5' RACE reads and lists one entry per CDR3 protein. Among more than 1.5 million distinct CDR3 sequences listed, less than 40% were seen once. This clonotype originated in a newborn girl in good health. Sequencing was done on a sample of cord blood.

In DNA, the CDR3 is TGTGCCAGCAGTTACCTCGCGACCCCCGAGACGCCCCCAGATACGCAGTATTTT. This gives the protein CASSYLATPETPPDTQYF. The genes are TRBV6-5 and TRBJ2-3; D not resolved. CDR1 is MNHEY and CDR2 is SVGAGI in the germline V gene. V gave up 2 bases and J gave up 4 bases, with 22 bases separating them. The CDR3 covers 18 residues.